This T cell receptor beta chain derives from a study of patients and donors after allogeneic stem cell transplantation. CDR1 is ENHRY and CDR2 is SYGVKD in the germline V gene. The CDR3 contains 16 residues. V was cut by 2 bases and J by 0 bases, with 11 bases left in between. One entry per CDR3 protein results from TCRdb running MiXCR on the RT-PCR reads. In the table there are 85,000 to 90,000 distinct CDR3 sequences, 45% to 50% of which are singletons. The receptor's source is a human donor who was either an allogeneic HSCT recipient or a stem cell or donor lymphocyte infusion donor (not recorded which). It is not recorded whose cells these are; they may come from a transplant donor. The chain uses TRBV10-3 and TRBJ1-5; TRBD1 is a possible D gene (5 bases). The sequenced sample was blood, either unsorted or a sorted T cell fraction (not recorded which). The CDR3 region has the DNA TGTGCCATCAGTGAGCGAGGGACCCTTAGCAATCAGCCCCAGCATTTT. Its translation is CAISERGTLSNQPQHF.